These 25 T cell receptor beta chains originate from one sample sequenced in a study of blood T cell repertoires in COVID-19. The table came from immunoSEQ multiplex PCR; TCRdb's copy has only in-frame clones and leaves some out. Among some 120,000 clones listed, around 80% were seen once. Sequenced input: peripheral blood. The origin of the receptors is a man in his forties or fifties with active or convalescent COVID-19.

V usage is TRBV7-2 and J usage is TRBJ1-1; D unresolved. V lost 5 bases and J lost 11, with 12 bases in between. Germline CDR1 is SGHTA and CDR2 is FQGNSA. This CDR3 has 11 amino acids. The CDR3 DNA reads TGTGCCAGCAGCCGGGGAAGTGGCGCTTTCTTT. This sequence encodes CASSRGSGAFF.

This sequence joins TRBV5-4 and TRBJ2-5, with 7 bases aligning to TRBD2. The V and J ends lost 4 bases and 5 bases, in that order; junction bases with no gene match: 20. The CDR3 totals 18 residues. Looked up from germline, CDR1 is SGHNT and CDR2 is YYREEE (reference sequence). The CDR3 loop reads CASSPDPLGGSGGETQYF. The CDR3 DNA is TGTGCCAGCAGCCCCGACCCCCTTGGCGGGAGTGGCGGTGAGACCCAGTACTTC.

The gene calls are TRBV5-1 and TRBJ2-2, with TRBD2 as a possible D gene (5 bases). Germline values: CDR1 SGHRS, CDR2 YFSETQ. The V end lost 0 bases, the J end lost 4 bases, and 7 bases lay between the germline ends. The CDR3 length is 14 residues. The CDR3 sequence is CASSLAAGTGELFF. CDR3 DNA: TGCGCCAGCAGCTTGGCCGCGGGCACCGGGGAGCTGTTTTTT.

The chain has TRBV12-5 and TRBJ1-1; TRBD1 aligns across 10 bases. Trimming at V came to 5 bases and at J to 2 bases, leaving 5 bases not matched to a gene. The CDR3 contains 15 residues. In germline, CDR1 is LGHNT, CDR2 FRNRAP. CDR3 in DNA: TGTGCTAGTGGTGACAGGGACAGGGGTAACACTGAAGCTTTCTTT. As protein: CASGDRDRGNTEAFF.

The rearrangement joins TRBV6-1 to TRBJ1-1, with D uncertain. The CDR3 spans 18 residues. CDR1 is MNHNS, CDR2 SASEGT, per germline. Trimming pared 2 bases from V and 1 base from J, leaving 20 bases between. The DNA for the CDR3 is TGTGCCAGCAGTGAAAAGCCCCCGCAGCCCGCTAGGAACACTGAAGCTTTCTTT. Protein product: CASSEKPPQPARNTEAFF.

The chain employs TRBV29-1 and TRBJ2-5; 10 positions match TRBD2. V gave up 3 bases and J gave up 4 bases; unmatched junction bases: 5. The CDR3 covers 14 residues. CDR1 and CDR2 from the germline V gene are SQVTM and ANQGSEA. The CDR3: CSVDLASGRETQYF. The CDR3 nucleotides read TGCAGCGTTGACTTAGCTAGCGGGAGAGAGACCCAGTACTTC.

The rearrangement links TRBV6-5 to TRBJ1-1; D possibly corresponds to TRBD1 (5 bases). Trimming stripped 6 bases from V and 8 bases from J, with 16 bases between. Germline V gene sequence: CDR1 MNHEY, CDR2 SVGAGI. The CDR3 has 13 residues. CDR3 nucleotide sequence: TGTGCCAGCAGGACAGAGATGGATAGAGAAGCTTTCTTT. Translation gives CASRTEMDREAFF.

The chain carries TRBV24-1 and TRBJ1-1; 11 bases line up with TRBD1. V trimming: 7 bases; J trimming: 7 bases; junction bases outside the gene matches: 4. The V gene's germline CDR1 is KGHDR and CDR2 SFDVKD. The CDR3 loop spans 13 amino acids. CDR3 sequence reads: CATSSGTGGEAFF. The CDR3, as DNA: TGTGCCACCAGCTCCGGGACAGGGGGTGAAGCTTTCTTT.

This clone was found a few times. V gene TRBV11-2 combines with J gene TRBJ2-7; D unresolved. V was shortened by 7 bases and J by 0 bases, with 16 bases between the two germline ends. There are 15 residues in the CDR3. Per the germline V gene, CDR1 is SGHAT and CDR2 is FQNNGV. The CDR3 DNA is TGTGCCAGCATTCCCGTTGAGAGTAGCTCCTACGAGCAGTACTTC. Translating gives CASIPVESSSYEQYF.

V usage is TRBV11-2 and J usage is TRBJ1-3; 8 bases agree with TRBD1. V shed 3 bases, J shed 2 bases, and the junction held 0 bases outside the gene matches. This CDR3 has 14 residues. CDR1 is SGHAT, CDR2 FQNNGV, per germline. CDR3 sequence reads: CASSLDRAGNTIYF. CDR3 sequence (DNA): TGTGCCAGCAGCTTGGACAGGGCTGGAAACACCATATATTTT.

This rearrangement joins TRBV4-3 to TRBJ1-6; 8 positions match TRBD1. Losses at the gene ends were 1 base for V and 11 bases for J; bases not matched to a gene: 7. Germline CDR1 is LGHNA and CDR2 is YSLEER. This CDR3 contains 15 residues. The CDR3 region has the DNA TGCGCCAGCAGCCAAGTTGGGACAGGCACGACACCCCTCCACTTT. It yields the protein CASSQVGTGTTPLHF.

The V gene is TRBV18, the J gene TRBJ2-7, with D perhaps TRBD1 (6 bases). The V gene's germline CDR1 is KGHSH and CDR2 LQKENI. Trimming stripped 1 base from V and 6 bases from J, with 7 bases between. The CDR3 sequence is 12 residues long. In nucleotides, the CDR3 is TGTGCCAGCTCACCACAGGGGGTCGAGCAGTACTTC. Protein product: CASSPQGVEQYF.

The chain couples TRBV6-6 to TRBJ1-1; D possibly corresponds to TRBD1 (5 bases). Trimming took 5 bases from V and 5 from J, leaving 9 bases between them. The CDR3 runs 12 residues. From germline, CDR1 is MNHNY and CDR2 SVGAGI (reference sequence). CDR3 loop: CASSTGNTEAFF. DNA of the CDR3: TGTGCCAGCAGTACAGGAAATACTGAAGCTTTCTTT.

This clone was seen once. The chain couples TRBV2 to TRBJ2-2; 7 positions match TRBD1. The ends lost 4 bases at V and 5 bases at J; junction bases unmatched: 1. This CDR3 is 13 amino acids long. CDR1 SNHLY and CDR2 FYNNEI come from the germline V gene. CDR3 bases: TGTGCCAGCAGTGCAGGGGGTACCGGGGAGCTGTTTTTT. It codes for CASSAGGTGELFF.

This chain connects TRBV7-2 to TRBJ1-5, with D tentatively TRBD1 (6 bases). In germline, CDR1 is SGHTA, CDR2 FQGNSA. This CDR3 region has 15 residues. V lost 4 bases, J lost 3 bases, and 13 bases lay in between. DNA of the CDR3: TGTGCCAGCAGCTCCATAGGGGGAGCCAATCAGCCCCAGCATTTT. Translation: CASSSIGGANQPQHF. The variable domain in full, with the rest retrieved from reference TRBV7-2 and TRBJ1-5, is GAGVSQSPSNKVTEKGKDVELRCDPISGHTALYWYRQSLGQGLEFLIYFQGNSAPDKSGLPSDRFSAERTGGSVSTLTIQRTQQEDSAVYLCASSSIGGANQPQHFGDGTRLSIL.

The chain couples TRBV27 to TRBJ2-2; 7 nucleotides align to TRBD2. The germline V gene encodes CDR1 MNHEY and CDR2 SMNVEV (reference sequence). This CDR3 spans 15 amino acids. The junction had 7 bases not matched to a gene; V was cut back by 3 bases and J by 6 bases. The CDR3, as DNA: TGTGCCAGCAGTTTTGGTCAGGGAGGGTCCGGGGAGCTGTTTTTT. This codes for CASSFGQGGSGELFF.

V and J are TRBV29-1 and TRBJ2-3, with TRBD2 matching over 13 bases. The CDR3 spans 15 residues. Looked up from germline, CDR1 is SQVTM and CDR2 is ANQGSEA. Losses at the gene ends were 6 bases for V and 2 bases for J; bases not matched to a gene: 5. CDR3 coding DNA: TGCAGCGTATCAACTAGCGGGGGGGCCACAGATACGCAGTATTTT. It is translated as CSVSTSGGATDTQYF.

V usage is TRBV30 and J usage is TRBJ2-1, with D perhaps TRBD2 (5 bases). The CDR3 contains 14 residues. Germline assignment: CDR1 GTSNPN and CDR2 SVGIG (reference sequence). V was shortened by 2 bases and J by 0 bases, with 8 bases between the two germline ends. The CDR3 DNA sequence: TGTGCCTGGAGTAGAGGGCTCTCCTACAATGAGCAGTTCTTC. Its protein is CAWSRGLSYNEQFF.

The J gene is TRBJ2-2, the V gene TRBV5-1; 12 nucleotides align to TRBD2. The CDR3 runs to 16 residues. Trimming removed 4 bases from V and 5 bases from J; junction bases left unmatched: 6. CDR1 is SGHRS and CDR2 is YFSETQ in the germline V gene. The CDR3 loop is CASSQLAGGGTGELFF. For the CDR3, the DNA is TGCGCCAGCAGCCAACTAGCGGGAGGAGGGACCGGGGAGCTGTTTTTT. Based on the CDR3 plus reference TRBV5-1 and TRBJ2-2, the full variable domain is KAGVTQTPRYLIKTRGQQVTLSCSPISGHRSVSWYQQTPGQGLQFLFEYFSETQRNKGNFPGRFSGRQFSNSRSEMNVSTLELGDSALYLCASSQLAGGGTGELFFGEGSRLTVL.

This chain links TRBV12-3 or TRBV12-4 with TRBJ1-2, with TRBD1 as a possible D gene (5 bases). V was clipped by 7 bases and J by 11 bases, with 20 bases between them. The CDR3 has 13 residues. CDR3 sequence reads: CASMGLSIRWYTF. DNA of the CDR3: TGTGCCAGCATGGGACTGAGTATTAGATGGTACACCTTC.

V gene TRBV6-5 combines with J gene TRBJ1-1; a weak D match, TRBD1 (5 bases). The CDR3 length is 11 residues. Germline values: CDR1 MNHEY, CDR2 SVGAGI. V dropped 10 bases and J dropped 5 bases, with 11 bases sitting between them. CDR3 in DNA: TGTGCCACTTCTCGGGGGACTGAAGCTTTCTTT. Encoded protein: CATSRGTEAFF.

This clone was counted between two and nine times. This rearrangement joins TRBV29-1 to TRBJ1-1; the match to TRBD1 covers 10 bases. CDR3 length equals 13 residues. Germline loops: CDR1 SQVTM, CDR2 ANQGSEA. V was pared by 8 bases and J by 4 bases, with 7 bases of the junction left unmatched. CDR3 in DNA: TGCAGCCTAAGGACAGGGGGGGGCACTGAAGCTTTCTTT. It translates to CSLRTGGGTEAFF.

This rearrangement joins TRBV5-1 to TRBJ1-3; 8 positions match TRBD1. The CDR3 is 13 amino acids. V shed 3 bases, J shed 7 bases, and the junction held 3 bases outside the gene matches. Germline V gene sequence: CDR1 SGHRS, CDR2 YFSETQ. CDR3 sequence reads: CASSSDRANTIYF. The DNA for the CDR3 is TGCGCCAGCAGCTCGGACAGGGCGAACACCATATATTTT.

The V and J genes are TRBV7-9 and TRBJ2-1; 10 positions match TRBD2. Germline V gene data show CDR1 as SEHNR and CDR2 as FQNEAQ (reference sequence). The CDR3 consists of 19 residues. V lost 5 bases, J lost 4 bases, and 17 bases stayed unmatched. CDR3 residues: CASSARGATSGQLYNEQFF. The CDR3 region has the DNA TGTGCCAGCAGCGCCCGAGGGGCGACTAGCGGGCAACTATACAATGAGCAGTTCTTC.

The rearrangement links TRBV2 to TRBJ1-4; D possibly corresponds to TRBD1 (5 bases). This CDR3 has 14 amino acids. V was clipped by 7 bases and J by 8 bases, with 17 bases between them. Germline V gene sequence: CDR1 SNHLY, CDR2 FYNNEI. CDR3 in DNA: TGTGCCAGCACCCCGAGTAGGGGTGGAGAAAAACTGTTTTTT. Its protein product is CASTPSRGGEKLFF.